Each of the 19 T cell receptor beta chains below was sequenced from the same sample in a study of T cell repertoires in cytomegalovirus infection. TCRdb reprocessed the reads with MiXCR, giving one entry per CDR3 protein. The sample consists of more than 400,000 distinct CDR3 sequences, approximately 25% of them appearing once. Sequenced material: PBMCs. The source of these receptors is a human donor in good health (CMV status not recorded). Some clones in this sample may be carry-over from other donors' samples.

The J gene is TRBJ2-2, the V gene TRBV10-3; TRBD2 aligns across 11 bases. CDR1 and CDR2 (germline): ENHRY, SYGVKD. After removal of 10 bases from V and 7 bases from J, the junction contained 8 bases not matched to a gene. The CDR3 is 14 residues long. The CDR3 DNA sequence: TGTGCCACAAAACTAGCGGGAGTCGGCGGGGAGCTGTTTTTT. Translated: CATKLAGVGGELFF.

This clonotype was detected once. The chain employs TRBV23-1 and TRBJ2-7; the match to TRBD1 covers 9 bases. TRBV23-1 is flagged as an ORF with uncertain function. The CDR3 totals 14 residues. J was trimmed by 6 bases and V by 4 bases; bases with no gene match: 7. The CDR3 reads CASSPGQGTSEQYV. CDR3 nucleotides: TGCGCCAGCAGTCCGGGACAGGGAACCAGCGAGCAGTACGTC.

The gene calls are TRBV30 and TRBJ2-2; D unclear. This CDR3 has 12 residues. Germline CDR1 is GTSNPN and CDR2 is SVGIG (reference sequence). The ends were cut back, 2 bases at V and 6 bases at J, with 7 bases in the middle. The CDR3 nucleotides are TGTGCCTGGAGTCTAGTTGCCGGGGAGCTGTTTTTT. Translated: CAWSLVAGELFF.

This clonotype has ten or more counts. DNA of the CDR3: TGTGCCAGCAGCCCGCCTGGCGGGAGTACCTACAATGAGCAGTTCTTC. Its protein is CASSPPGGSTYNEQFF. J is TRBJ2-1 and V is TRBV7-2, with 7 bases aligning to TRBD2. V gave up 5 bases and J gave up 2 bases; unmatched junction bases: 9. This CDR3 comprises 16 residues. CDR1 SGHTA and CDR2 FQGNSA come from the germline V gene.

The J gene is TRBJ2-1, the V gene TRBV20-1; a weak D match, TRBD2 (5 bases). V dropped 5 bases and J dropped 10 bases, with 12 bases sitting between them. CDR1 is DFQATT, CDR2 SNEGSKA, per germline (reference sequence). The CDR3 is 11 residues long. The CDR3 nucleotides are TGCAGTGCTGAAAGAGACTACGAGCAGTTCTTC. This gives the protein CSAERDYEQFF.

The chain links TRBV6-5 to TRBJ2-1; D possibly uses TRBD1 or TRBD2 (5 bases each). The CDR3 extends over 15 amino acids. The V gene's germline CDR1 is MNHEY and CDR2 SVGAGI. Trimming cost V 5 bases and J 6 bases, with 17 bases left between them. The CDR3 DNA reads TGTGCCAGCAGTACCCAGCCGGGTGGGGGCAATGAGCAGTTCTTC. Translated: CASSTQPGGGNEQFF.

In its sample, this clonotype was seen a few times. The rearrangement links TRBV6-2 or TRBV6-3 to TRBJ2-2, with 13 bases that match TRBD2. V was pared by 9 bases and J by 7 bases, with 5 bases of the junction left unmatched. The CDR3 loop spans 14 amino acids. Germline V CDR1 and CDR2: MNHEY, SVGEGT. Here the CDR3 DNA reads TGTGCCAGGACTAGCGGGAGGACTGACGGGGAGCTGTTTTTT. Translating it yields CARTSGRTDGELFF.

This clonotype has a handful of counts. The DNA for the CDR3 is TGCAGCGTTGAAGACCGGGACACGCAGTATTTT. It is translated as CSVEDRDTQYF. The chain is built from TRBV29-1 and TRBJ2-3; the D call may be TRBD1 or TRBD2 (5 bases each). Germline lookup yields CDR1 SQVTM and CDR2 ANQGSEA. V was cut by 0 bases and J by 9 bases, with 7 bases left in between. CDR3 length: 11 amino acids.

The chain joins TRBV20-1 to TRBJ2-5; 8 bases align to TRBD2. The CDR3 extends over 15 amino acids. Germline CDR1 DFQATT, CDR2 SNEGSKA (reference sequence). J gave up 5 bases and V 0 bases, and 8 bases lay outside the gene matches. Here the CDR3 reads CSARDRRTSMETQYF. CDR3 nucleotide sequence: TGCAGTGCTAGAGATCGCAGGACTAGCATGGAGACCCAGTACTTC.

The CDR3 region is CATSRDIAPTGNEQYF. The CDR3 nucleotides are TGTGCCACCAGCAGAGATATCGCGCCAACCGGCAACGAGCAGTACTTC. This rearrangement joins TRBV15 to TRBJ2-7; D ambiguous. Per germline, CDR1 LNHNV and CDR2 YYDKDF (reference sequence). This CDR3 region has 16 residues. The ends were cut back, 0 bases at V and 5 bases at J, with 17 bases in the middle.

This clonotype has at least ten counts. The chain recombines TRBV7-2 with TRBJ2-1, with 9 bases lining up with TRBD2. Per germline, CDR1 SGHTA and CDR2 FQGNSA. The CDR3 sequence is 16 residues long. The J segment lost 0 bases and the V segment lost 5 bases, leaving 5 bases of the junction unmatched. For the CDR3, the DNA is TGTGCCAGCAGCGGTAGCGGGAGCGGCTCCTACAATGAGCAGTTCTTC. Amino acids: CASSGSGSGSYNEQFF. The whole variable domain, remainder taken from reference TRBV7-2 and TRBJ2-1, is GAGVSQSPSNKVTEKGKDVELRCDPISGHTALYWYRQSLGQGLEFLIYFQGNSAPDKSGLPSDRFSAERTGGSVSTLTIQRTQQEDSAVYLCASSGSGSGSYNEQFFGPGTRLTVL.

This clonotype has a handful of counts. The genes are TRBV7-2 and TRBJ1-4; the D gene is possibly TRBD1 (6 bases). This CDR3 is 15 amino acids long. With 5 bases removed from V and 10 bases from J, the gap between germline ends came to 20 bases. Per germline, CDR1 SGHTA and CDR2 FQGNSA. CDR3: CASSLSGDSMVKLFF. The CDR3 bases are TGTGCCAGCAGCCTTTCAGGGGATTCGATGGTAAAACTGTTTTTT. The complete variable domain, with remaining parts taken from reference TRBV7-2 and TRBJ1-4, reads GAGVSQSPSNKVTEKGKDVELRCDPISGHTALYWYRQSLGQGLEFLIYFQGNSAPDKSGLPSDRFSAERTGGSVSTLTIQRTQQEDSAVYLCASSLSGDSMVKLFFGSGTQLSVL.

The chain links TRBV2 to TRBJ1-5, with D possibly being TRBD1 (6 bases). The CDR3 totals 14 residues. With 6 bases removed from V and 7 bases from J, the gap between germline ends came to 16 bases. Germline V CDR1 and CDR2: SNHLY, FYNNEI. The CDR3 nucleotides are TGTGCCAGCAGCCTAAGGGGGGCGCGACAGCCCCAGCATTTT. The encoded protein is CASSLRGARQPQHF.

This clonotype came up a few times. CDR3 in DNA: TGTGCCAGCAGCGCCGGACAGAACTCTAACTATGGCTACACCTTC. It codes for CASSAGQNSNYGYTF. The chain joins TRBV7-9 to TRBJ1-2; possibly TRBD1 for D (6 bases). The V and J ends lost 5 bases and 0 bases respectively, with 13 bases between them. CDR1 SEHNR and CDR2 FQNEAQ come from the germline V gene (reference sequence). The CDR3 sequence is 15 residues long.

This chain joins TRBV29-1 and TRBJ2-2; D possibly corresponds to TRBD2 (5 bases). The CDR3 consists of 14 residues. Germline CDR1 and CDR2: SQVTM and ANQGSEA. Between the trimmed V and J ends, which lost 5 bases and 1 base, there was a span of 11 bases. CDR3 loop: CSVSAGMNTGELFF. The DNA of the CDR3 is TGCAGCGTTAGCGCGGGTATGAACACCGGGGAGCTGTTTTTT.

CDR3 region: CAWGSGGETQYF. The CDR3 bases are TGTGCCTGGGGTAGTGGCGGAGAGACCCAGTACTTC. V is TRBV30 and J is TRBJ2-5; D unclear. Trimming took 5 bases from V and 4 from J, leaving 11 bases between them. CDR1 and CDR2 (germline): GTSNPN, SVGIG (reference sequence). The CDR3 is 12 amino acids.

V is TRBV20-1 and J is TRBJ1-6; D is unclear. Trimming pared 3 bases from V and 8 bases from J, leaving 11 bases between. CDR3 size: 13 residues. Germline lookup yields CDR1 DFQATT and CDR2 SNEGSKA (reference sequence). The CDR3 DNA reads as TGCAGTGCTAGGCCCAGCGGAGATTCACCCCTCCACTTT. It specifies CSARPSGDSPLHF.

The chain employs TRBV18 and TRBJ1-3; D possibly corresponds to TRBD1 (6 bases). The CDR3 is made up of 15 amino acids. The V gene lost 4 bases and the J gene lost 0 bases, with 10 bases spanning the gap. The V gene's germline CDR1 is KGHSH and CDR2 LQKENI. The DNA for the CDR3 is TGTGCCAGCTCACGCGGACAGCCCTCTGGAAACACCATATATTTT. It encodes CASSRGQPSGNTIYF.

At least ten counts were recorded for this clonotype. This rearrangement joins TRBV7-8 to TRBJ2-3, with 9 bases identical to TRBD2. With 0 bases clipped from V and 4 bases from J, the junction kept 11 bases outside the gene matches. Germline V CDR1 and CDR2: SGHVS, FQNEAQ. The CDR3 has 18 residues. Written as DNA, the CDR3 is TGTGCCAGCAGCTTAGCTGCGGGGGGGGGACTAAATGCAGATACGCAGTATTTT. This sequence encodes CASSLAAGGGLNADTQYF.